The 18 T cell receptor beta chains given below trace back to one sample, sequenced in a study of early T cells in non-severe SARS-CoV-2 infection. Using its own MiXCR run on the 5' RACE reads, TCRdb lists one record per CDR3 protein. This sample has tens of thousands of distinct CDR3 sequences, with approximately 10% found just once. Sequenced input: whole blood. The receptors here all came from an adult who was a healthcare worker with PCR-confirmed SARS-CoV-2 infection or an uninfected control (not recorded which).

The chain uses TRBV5-5 and TRBJ1-1; tentative D call: TRBD1 (5 bases). In germline, CDR1 is SGHKS, CDR2 YYEKEE (reference sequence). There are 13 residues in the CDR3. V lost 6 bases and J 1 base, leaving 10 bases between the germline ends. CDR3 protein: CASTLTGNTEAFF. In nucleotides, the CDR3 is TGTGCCAGCACTCTCACAGGGAACACTGAAGCTTTCTTT.

Comment on this clonotype: A much larger clone differs by one base, so this may be a read error. The genes are TRBV7-8 and TRBJ2-5; D not certain. The CDR3 is 14 residues long. Germline CDR1 reads SGHVS; CDR2 reads FQNEAQ. Trimming pared 4 bases from V and 0 bases from J, leaving 9 bases between. CDR3 DNA: TGTGCCAGCAGCTCCGCGATAAACCAAGAGACCCAGTACTTC. Translated, it gives CASSSAINQETQYF.

This clonotype has just a few counts. CDR3 residues: CASSPTGGWAEKLFF. The CDR3 DNA reads as TGTGCCAGCAGCCCGACAGGGGGCTGGGCTGAAAAACTGTTTTTT. The chain is built from TRBV9 and TRBJ1-4; the match to TRBD1 covers 10 bases. This CDR3 has 15 residues. Losses at the gene ends were 4 bases for V and 7 bases for J; bases not matched to a gene: 7. The V gene's germline CDR1 is SGDLS and CDR2 YYNGEE.

This clonotype showed up many times. CDR3: CASRLAGETSYNEQFF. For the CDR3, the DNA is TGTGCCAGTAGACTAGCGGGAGAAACTTCCTACAATGAGCAGTTCTTC. This rearrangement joins TRBV19 to TRBJ2-1; 11 bases are a match to TRBD2. This CDR3 has 16 residues. V was pared by 6 bases and J by 1 base, with 5 bases of the junction left unmatched. Germline V CDR1 and CDR2: LNHDA, SQIVND (reference sequence).

This clonotype was counted only a few times. The rearrangement links TRBV11-2 to TRBJ1-1; 8 bases map to TRBD1. CDR1 is SGHAT, CDR2 FQNNGV, per germline. The trim removed 1 base at V and 6 bases at J, leaving 10 bases unmatched. The CDR3 length is 16 residues. The CDR3 protein is CASSLAQGAYSPEAFF. CDR3 nucleotide sequence: TGTGCCAGCAGCTTAGCCCAGGGGGCATATTCGCCTGAAGCTTTCTTT.

This clonotype was recorded at least ten times. This chain links TRBV27 with TRBJ2-1; a possible D gene is TRBD1 (6 bases). The CDR3 has 13 residues. Trimming shortened V by 4 bases and J by 7 bases, and 11 bases separated the two germline ends. Germline V gives CDR1 MNHEY, CDR2 SMNVEV (reference sequence). The chain's CDR3 is CASSSYRVNEQFF. The DNA for the CDR3 is TGTGCCAGCAGTTCCTACAGGGTGAATGAGCAGTTCTTC.

J is TRBJ2-5 and V is TRBV11-2, with 8 positions matching TRBD2. CDR3 length: 15 amino acids. Trimming removed 5 bases from V and 2 bases from J; junction bases left unmatched: 7. Germline values: CDR1 SGHAT, CDR2 FQNNGV. Here the CDR3 DNA reads TGTGCCAGCAGCGACCCGGGAGGGTATCAAGAGACCCAGTACTTC. Encoded protein: CASSDPGGYQETQYF. The variable domain in full, completed from reference TRBV11-2 and TRBJ2-5, reads EAGVAQSPRYKIIEKRQSVAFWCNPISGHATLYWYQQILGQGPKLLIQFQNNGVVDDSQLPKDRFSAERLKGVDSTLKIQPAKLEDSAVYLCASSDPGGYQETQYFGPGTRLLVL.

This clonotype was counted ten times or more. The chain recombines TRBV7-8 with TRBJ1-6; D might be TRBD1 (6 bases). Trimming took off 0 bases at V and 7 bases at J, with 7 bases between the two ends. Germline V gene data show CDR1 as SGHVS and CDR2 as FQNEAQ. This CDR3 has 14 residues. Here the CDR3 DNA reads TGTGCCAGCAGCTTAGCGGGGGGCAATTCACCCCTCCACTTT. This codes for CASSLAGGNSPLHF.

This clonotype was seen many times. The chain couples TRBV7-9 to TRBJ2-7; 10 bases are a match to TRBD2. The CDR3 covers 14 residues. Germline values: CDR1 SEHNR, CDR2 FQNEAQ (reference sequence). J lost 2 bases, V lost 5 bases, and 3 bases had no gene match. The CDR3 here is CASSVSGRAYEQYF. The CDR3 DNA reads as TGTGCCAGCAGCGTGAGCGGGAGGGCCTACGAGCAGTACTTC. The full variable domain, in which reference TRBV7-9 and TRBJ2-7 provide the parts outside the CDR3, is DTGVSQNPRHKITKRGQNVTFRCDPISEHNRLYWYRQTLGQGPEFLTYFQNEAQLEKSRLLSDRFSAERPKGSFSTLEIQRTEQGDSAMYLCASSVSGRAYEQYFGPGTRLTVT.

This clonotype has more than one count but fewer than ten. The chain couples TRBV29-1 to TRBJ1-2; D not resolved. V was shortened by 3 bases and J by 5 bases, with 10 bases between the two germline ends. The CDR3 totals 12 residues. CDR1 and CDR2 (germline): SQVTM, ANQGSEA. Here the CDR3 reads CSVDTDSYGYTF. DNA for the CDR3: TGCAGCGTTGACACAGATTCTTATGGCTACACCTTC.

This clonotype turned up a few times. V and J are TRBV19 and TRBJ2-1; 9 nucleotides line up with TRBD2. The germline CDR1 and CDR2 sequences are LNHDA and SQIVND (reference sequence). V lost 10 bases to trimming and J lost 6 bases; unmatched junction nucleotides: 10. This CDR3 region has 14 residues. As DNA, the CDR3 is TGTGCCACCAAACCTAGCGGGATAACCAATGAGCAGTTCTTC. Its translation: CATKPSGITNEQFF.

This clonotype was picked up many times. The CDR3 is CSASDTDTQYF. The CDR3 bases are TGCAGTGCTAGTGATACGGATACGCAGTATTTT. This chain joins TRBV20-1 and TRBJ2-3; no firm D call. The V end was cut by 3 bases, the J end by 6 bases, with 7 bases between. Germline V gene sequence: CDR1 DFQATT, CDR2 SNEGSKA (reference sequence). The CDR3 consists of 11 residues.

This clonotype came up many times. The rearrangement joins TRBV20-1 to TRBJ2-7; unclear D gene. V shed 0 bases and J shed 1 base, with 13 bases lying between them. Germline CDR1 reads DFQATT; CDR2 reads SNEGSKA (reference sequence). This CDR3 spans 15 amino acids. CDR3 amino acids: CSARDTGLLSYEQYF. The CDR3 bases are TGCAGTGCTAGAGATACCGGGCTACTTTCCTACGAGCAGTACTTC.

A word on this clonotype: A clone one base away is much larger, so this may be a read error. The V gene is TRBV6-2 or TRBV6-3, the J gene TRBJ2-7; D is undetermined. Trimming pared 4 bases from V and 7 bases from J, leaving 5 bases between. The CDR3 loop spans 10 amino acids. Looked up from germline, CDR1 is MNHEY and CDR2 is SVGEGT. The CDR3 reads CASSWEEQYF. CDR3 coding DNA: TGTGCCAGCAGTTGGGAAGAGCAGTACTTC.

V usage is TRBV7-9 and J usage is TRBJ2-2; 8 bases align to TRBD1. The CDR3 loop spans 17 amino acids. V gave up 11 bases and J gave up 3 bases; unmatched junction bases: 17. From germline, CDR1 is SEHNR and CDR2 FQNEAQ (reference sequence). The CDR3: CAFSGQGVTSDTGELFF. The CDR3 DNA is TGTGCCTTTTCAGGACAGGGCGTAACCTCTGACACCGGGGAGCTGTTTTTT. The full variable domain, completed using reference TRBV7-9 and TRBJ2-2, is DTGVSQNPRHKITKRGQNVTFRCDPISEHNRLYWYRQTLGQGPEFLTYFQNEAQLEKSRLLSDRFSAERPKGSFSTLEIQRTEQGDSAMYLCAFSGQGVTSDTGELFFGEGSRLTVL.

The chain uses TRBV7-9 and TRBJ2-1; no clear D. Per the germline V gene, CDR1 is SEHNR and CDR2 is FQNEAQ (reference sequence). The CDR3 covers 11 residues. V shed 5 bases and J shed 10 bases, with 9 bases lying between them. DNA for the CDR3: TGTGCCAGCAGCCTGTTGTCCGAGCAGTTCTTC. It yields the protein CASSLLSEQFF.

Points on this clonotype: Given a much more abundant clone one base away, this may be a read error. The genes are TRBV29-1 and TRBJ2-5; D is uncertain. The germline V and J ends were trimmed by 4 bases and 9 bases, with 12 bases remaining between them. CDR3 length equals 11 residues. Per germline, CDR1 SQVTM and CDR2 ANQGSEA. CDR3 amino acids: CSVGGAESQYF. The CDR3 DNA follows: TGCAGCGTTGGAGGTGCGGAGTCCCAGTACTTC.

The V call is TRBV12-3 or TRBV12-4, the J call TRBJ2-1; TRBD2 matches at 7 bases. The CDR3 loop spans 19 amino acids. J was trimmed by 1 base and V by 4 bases; bases with no gene match: 16. Here the CDR3 DNA reads TGTGCCAGCAGTTCGCTCCGGCGGGGGACCGGGGGGTCCTACAATGAGCAGTTCTTC. Translating it yields CASSSLRRGTGGSYNEQFF.